Included here is one T cell receptor (beta chain) sequence, with context. This entry is derived from a study of blood T cell repertoires in COVID-19. The overall study: Samples taken during acute and convalescent COVID-19 were collected in the United States, Italy and Spain.

V gave up 0 bases and J gave up 0 bases, with 12 bases separating them. The CDR3 covers 18 residues. Germline CDR1 is SGHNT and CDR2 is YENEEA. In the source study's methods: How many nucleated cells were present was estimated from reference gene primer amplification. TCRdb's copy holds only in-frame clones and misses some; the assay was immunoSEQ multiplex PCR. D and trimming were read from the DNA, whereas the V and J calls and clone size are those reported in that table. The sample carries a few hundred thousand clones, roughly 80% recorded once. Sequencing was performed on peripheral blood. The chain combines TRBV11-3 with TRBJ1-6, with unresolved D. This TCR was sampled from an older woman with acute or convalescent COVID-19. The CDR3 region is CASSLDPFFSSYNSPLHF. CDR3 in DNA: TGTGCCAGCAGCTTAGACCCCTTTTTCAGCTCCTATAATTCACCCCTCCACTTT.